The rows below give T cell receptor beta chains drawn from one sample of a study of blood T cell repertoires in COVID-19. The table came from immunoSEQ multiplex PCR; TCRdb's copy has only in-frame clones and leaves some out. Among about 160,000 clones listed, 76% were seen once. Material: peripheral blood. The receptors were sampled from a woman aged 80 or over with acute or convalescent COVID-19. Each CDR3 is given with its conserved first and last residue. Fields, in order: CDR3 DNA, CDR3 protein, clone size, V gene, D gene, J gene. D genes are given only for firm matches. A clone size is listed for some rows: how often the clone was seen (once, few, many), or a class if it is expanded.

cdr3_nt: TGTGCCAGCAGTTTAGGAGGTCAGACCAGCGCCATATATTTT
cdr3_aa: CASSLGGQTSAIYF
clone_size: .
v_call: TRBV28
d_call: .
j_call: TRBJ1-3

cdr3_nt: TGTGCCAGCTCACAGACTAGCGGGGACGTCAATGAGCAGTTCTTC
cdr3_aa: CASSQTSGDVNEQFF
clone_size: .
v_call: TRBV18
d_call: TRBD2
j_call: TRBJ2-1

cdr3_nt: TGTGCCAGCAGTACGACAGGGGGCCCTGAAGCTTTCTTT
cdr3_aa: CASSTTGGPEAFF
clone_size: .
v_call: TRBV5-5
d_call: TRBD1
j_call: TRBJ1-1

cdr3_nt: TGTGCCAGCAGCTACAAGGCCGGGGGGTTCAGCACAGATACGCAGTATTTT
cdr3_aa: CASSYKAGGFSTDTQYF
clone_size: .
v_call: TRBV7-2
d_call: TRBD2
j_call: TRBJ2-3

cdr3_nt: TGTGCCAGCAGTTTAAGCGGGTGGCTAGTCGCCGGGGAGCTGTTTTTT
cdr3_aa: CASSLSGWLVAGELFF
clone_size: .
v_call: TRBV27
d_call: .
j_call: TRBJ2-2

cdr3_nt: TGTGCCAGCAGCCAAGGCGTCTTCTGGGACAGCTACGAGCAGTACTTC
cdr3_aa: CASSQGVFWDSYEQYF
clone_size: .
v_call: TRBV14
d_call: TRBD1
j_call: TRBJ2-7

cdr3_nt: TGTGCCAGCACCCCCCCCGGGCGGGGAGATACAGATACGCAGTATTTT
cdr3_aa: CASTPPGRGDTDTQYF
clone_size: .
v_call: TRBV6-2/TRBV6-3
d_call: .
j_call: TRBJ2-3

cdr3_nt: TGCGCCAGCAGCAGGGACAGCCCTTTCTCCTACGAGCAGTACTTC
cdr3_aa: CASSRDSPFSYEQYF
clone_size: .
v_call: TRBV5-1
d_call: TRBD1
j_call: TRBJ2-7

cdr3_nt: TGTGCCAGCAGCGAAGGGGGAGGGGTCGAAGAGACCCAGTACTTC
cdr3_aa: CASSEGGGVEETQYF
clone_size: .
v_call: TRBV25-1
d_call: .
j_call: TRBJ2-5

cdr3_nt: TGTGCCAGCAGCTTAGCGGTAGGGGGATACAATGAGCAGTTCTTC
cdr3_aa: CASSLAVGGYNEQFF
clone_size: .
v_call: TRBV7-6
d_call: .
j_call: TRBJ2-1

cdr3_nt: TGTGCCAGCAGCAAGCGGGAGAGGAATGAGCAGTTCTTC
cdr3_aa: CASSKRERNEQFF
clone_size: .
v_call: TRBV7-7
d_call: TRBD2
j_call: TRBJ2-1

cdr3_nt: TGTGCCAGCAGTTTAGACGCGCCGGGACAGGGGGCTATGTACGAGCAGTACTTC
cdr3_aa: CASSLDAPGQGAMYEQYF
clone_size: .
v_call: TRBV27
d_call: TRBD1
j_call: TRBJ2-7

cdr3_nt: TGTGCCAGCGGGGAGAGGGTAGATACGCAGTATTTT
cdr3_aa: CASGERVDTQYF
clone_size: .
v_call: TRBV7-9
d_call: .
j_call: TRBJ2-3

cdr3_nt: TGTGCTAGCAGCTTAGGCAATCCGGGTTACGAGCAGTACTTC
cdr3_aa: CASSLGNPGYEQYF
clone_size: .
v_call: TRBV7-7
d_call: .
j_call: TRBJ2-7

cdr3_nt: TGTGCCAGCAGCCAGGCGGACAGGAACACTGAAGCTTTCTTT
cdr3_aa: CASSQADRNTEAFF
clone_size: once
v_call: TRBV4-2
d_call: .
j_call: TRBJ1-1

cdr3_nt: TGTGCCAGCAGCGTAGGGACAGGCCTCTCTGGAAACACCATATATTTT
cdr3_aa: CASSVGTGLSGNTIYF
clone_size: once
v_call: TRBV9
d_call: TRBD1
j_call: TRBJ1-3

cdr3_nt: TGTGCCTGGAGCGGAAGTACAGGGGGGAATTCACCCCTCCACTTT
cdr3_aa: CAWSGSTGGNSPLHF
clone_size: .
v_call: TRBV30
d_call: TRBD1
j_call: TRBJ1-6

cdr3_nt: TGCGCCAGCAGCCAAGAGGAGGGTGGCACTGAAGCTTTCTTT
cdr3_aa: CASSQEEGGTEAFF
clone_size: .
v_call: TRBV4-3
d_call: .
j_call: TRBJ1-1

cdr3_nt: TGCGCCAGCAGCCCCCGGGGGATGTTCGGCTACACCTTC
cdr3_aa: CASSPRGMFGYTF
clone_size: .
v_call: TRBV5-1
d_call: .
j_call: TRBJ1-2